The text below deals with one T cell receptor beta chain. This entry is derived from a study of blood T cell repertoires in COVID-19. The wider study: From the United States, Italy and Spain came samples of acute and convalescent COVID-19.

Original processing methods: It was from reference gene primer amplification that nucleated cell counts were estimated. The data were produced by immunoSEQ multiplex PCR, yet TCRdb's version contains in-frame clones alone and is incomplete. V and J calls and clone size are those listed in that table; D and trimming were worked out from the DNA. The data contain 150,000 to 200,000 clones, over 80% of them seen just once; the ten biggest clones take up 7.6%. A Seattle source enrolled patients during active infection and followed them longitudinally. This receptor was taken from a woman between 65 and 79 years old with COVID-19, enrolled during active disease. Material for sequencing was peripheral blood.

The CDR3 nucleotides read TGTGCCATCAGTGAGACACCCCCAAGCACCGGGGAGCTGTTTTTT. Translated, it gives CAISETPPSTGELFF. The rearrangement joins TRBV10-3 to TRBJ2-2; D is unclear. V was trimmed by 2 bases and J by 4 bases, leaving 11 bases between them. This CDR3 is built from 15 residues. CDR1 ENHRY and CDR2 SYGVKD come from the germline V gene.